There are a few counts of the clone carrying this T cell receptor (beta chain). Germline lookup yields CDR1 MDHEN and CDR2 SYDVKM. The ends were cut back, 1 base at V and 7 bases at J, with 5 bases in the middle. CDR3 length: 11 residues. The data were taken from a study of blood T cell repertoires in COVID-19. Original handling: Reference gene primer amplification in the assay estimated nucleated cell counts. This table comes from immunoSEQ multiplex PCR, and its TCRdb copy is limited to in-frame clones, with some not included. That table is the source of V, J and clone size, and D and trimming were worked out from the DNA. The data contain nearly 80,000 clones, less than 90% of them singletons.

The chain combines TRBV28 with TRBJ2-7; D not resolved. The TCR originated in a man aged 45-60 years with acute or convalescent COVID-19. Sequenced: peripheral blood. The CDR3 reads CASSLSREQYF. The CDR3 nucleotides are TGTGCCAGCAGTTTATCTCGGGAGCAGTACTTC.